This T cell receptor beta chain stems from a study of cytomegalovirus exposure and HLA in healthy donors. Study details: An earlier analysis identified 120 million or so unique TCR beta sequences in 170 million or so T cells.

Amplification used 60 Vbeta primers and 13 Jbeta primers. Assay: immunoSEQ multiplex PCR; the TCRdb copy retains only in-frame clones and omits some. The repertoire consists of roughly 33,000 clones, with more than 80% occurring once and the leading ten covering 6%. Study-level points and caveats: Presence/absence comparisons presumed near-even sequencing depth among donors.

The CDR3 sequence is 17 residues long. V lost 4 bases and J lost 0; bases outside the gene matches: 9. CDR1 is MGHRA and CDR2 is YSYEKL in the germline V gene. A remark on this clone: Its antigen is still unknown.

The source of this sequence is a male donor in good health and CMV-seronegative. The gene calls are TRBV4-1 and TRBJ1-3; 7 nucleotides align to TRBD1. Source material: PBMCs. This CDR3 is CASSPNPGTVSGNTIYF. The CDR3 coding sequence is TGCGCCAGCAGCCCAAACCCTGGGACAGTCTCTGGAAACACCATATATTTT.